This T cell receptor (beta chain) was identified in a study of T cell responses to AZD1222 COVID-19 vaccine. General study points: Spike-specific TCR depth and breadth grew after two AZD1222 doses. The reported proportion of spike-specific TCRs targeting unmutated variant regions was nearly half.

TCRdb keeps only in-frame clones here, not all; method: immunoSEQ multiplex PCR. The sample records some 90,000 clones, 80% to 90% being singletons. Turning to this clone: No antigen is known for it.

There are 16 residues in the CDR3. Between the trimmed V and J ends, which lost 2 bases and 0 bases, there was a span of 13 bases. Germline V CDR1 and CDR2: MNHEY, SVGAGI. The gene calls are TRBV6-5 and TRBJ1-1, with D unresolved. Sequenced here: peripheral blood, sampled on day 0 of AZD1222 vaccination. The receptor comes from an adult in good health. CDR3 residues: CASSYAAMGMNTEAFF. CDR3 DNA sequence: TGTGCCAGCAGTTACGCAGCTATGGGGATGAACACTGAAGCTTTCTTT.